These T cell receptor beta chains were read from a single sample in a study of blood T cell repertoires in COVID-19. Libraries were prepared by immunoSEQ multiplex PCR; TCRdb keeps only in-frame clonotypes and omits some of them. The sample consists of about 150,000 clones, roughly nine tenths of them appearing once. Input material: peripheral blood. These receptors were obtained from a man in his fifties or sixties with acute or convalescent COVID-19. CDR3s include the opening cysteine and the closing phenylalanine or tryptophan. D genes are given only for firm matches. The size entry is marked missing in some rows and otherwise reads once, few, many or a size class.

V gene	J gene	clone size	D gene	CDR3 DNA	CDR3 protein
TRBV27	TRBJ2-7	-	TRBD2	TGTGCCAGCAGTTTAGGTCTAGCGGGAGTTGGAACCTACGAGCAGTACTTC	CASSLGLAGVGTYEQYF
TRBV9	TRBJ1-1	-	-	TGTGCCAGCAGCGTAGGCTATACCCCCACTGAAGCTTTCTTT	CASSVGYTPTEAFF
TRBV19	TRBJ2-1	-	TRBD2	TGTGCCAGTCGCTCCCAAATCGGGGGGGGTATCAATGAGCAGTTCTTC	CASRSQIGGGINEQFF
TRBV30	TRBJ1-6	-	TRBD1	TGTGCCTGGCGTTTTACAGGGGTATGGTCACCCCTCCACTTT	CAWRFTGVWSPLHF
TRBV7-2	TRBJ2-5	-	-	TGTGCCAGCAGCTCGGACAGTCAAGAGACCCAGTACTTC	CASSSDSQETQYF
TRBV6-5	TRBJ1-6	-	TRBD1	TGTGCCAGCAGTTTTGAAGGCAGGGGGGATAGCTCACCCCTCCACTTT	CASSFEGRGDSSPLHF
TRBV5-6	TRBJ1-2	-	-	TGTGCCAGCAGCTGGGAACTGACAGAAGACTATGGCTACACCTTC	CASSWELTEDYGYTF
TRBV7-2	TRBJ2-7	-	TRBD2	TGTGCCAGCAGCCTACCGACTGGGGGAGGGCCCCTCGTTTACGAGCAGTACTTC	CASSLPTGGGPLVYEQYF
TRBV6-2/TRBV6-3	TRBJ2-3	-	TRBD2	TGTGCCAGCAGTACGAGCGGGGGGGCCTCAGATACGCAGTATTTT	CASSTSGGASDTQYF
TRBV11-2	TRBJ2-5	once	TRBD2	TGTGCCAGCAGCTTAGATTCTCTAGCGGGTATTCAAGAGACCCAGTACTTC	CASSLDSLAGIQETQYF
TRBV4-2	TRBJ1-3	-	-	TGTGCCAGCAGCCAAGAGGGAGGGAGACTCTCTGGAAACACCATATATTTT	CASSQEGGRLSGNTIYF
TRBV28	TRBJ1-4	-	-	TGTGCCAGCCAGCGGATAAATGAAAAACTGTTTTTT	CASQRINEKLFF
TRBV19	TRBJ1-5	-	TRBD1	TGTGCCAGTAGTATCCCGGGACAGGACCATAGCAATCAGCCCCAGCATTTT	CASSIPGQDHSNQPQHF
TRBV21-1	TRBJ2-2	-	-	TGTGCCAGACCCAGCGGGAGTTGGTCCGGGGAGCTGTTTTTT	CARPSGSWSGELFF
TRBV21-1	TRBJ2-7	-	-	TGTGCCAGCAGCAACAGTCCGGGACAGACTGCTCGGGAGCAGTACTTC	CASSNSPGQTAREQYF
TRBV6-5	TRBJ1-6	-	TRBD1	TGTGCCAGCAGACCGGGACAGGGTGATTCACCCCTCCACTTT	CASRPGQGDSPLHF
TRBV7-9	TRBJ2-3	-	-	TGTGCCAGCAGCTTCGAGGAAAGCACAGATACGCAGTATTTT	CASSFEESTDTQYF
TRBV19	TRBJ2-2	-	TRBD1	TGTGCCAGTAGGGGGACAGGGGGGCTCCGGGAGCTGTTTTTT	CASRGTGGLRELFF
TRBV5-4	TRBJ2-1	-	TRBD2	TGTGCCAGCACACTAGCGGGGGGGGTGAATGAGCAGTTCTTC	CASTLAGGVNEQFF